This TCR beta chain was captured in a study of OX40 agonist ivuxolimab in advanced cancers. About the research overall: In this cohort, patients received ivuxolimab, an agonistic anti-OX40 (CD134) antibody. A history of anti-PD-1, anti-PD-L1 or anti-CTLA-4 therapy was acceptable, and approximately 39% had some. Cancers in dose escalation were hepatocellular, melanoma, renal cell and head and neck.

Produced via immunoSEQ multiplex PCR; TCRdb's table is partial and in-frame only. The repertoire holds 45,000 to 65,000 clones, with about 80% as singletons. Remarks on this clone: The antigen is undetermined.

Study-level results: Antigen specificity was not determined for the expanded peripheral T cells.

With V trimmed by 8 bases and J by 0 bases, 4 bases remained unmatched. The CDR3 is 15 residues long. Germline values: CDR1 MNHEY, CDR2 SMNVEV (reference sequence). The sequence was obtained from an adult with an advanced solid tumor such as melanoma, head and neck, liver or kidney cancer. V and J are TRBV27 and TRBJ1-6; 7 positions agree with TRBD1. Sequenced material: CD4+ or CD8+ T cells sorted from blood, taken in a trial of the OX40 agonist ivuxolimab. The CDR3 nucleotides are TGTGCCAGCGGCCGGACAGGCTCCTATAATTCACCCCTCCACTTT. It specifies CASGRTGSYNSPLHF.